A single sample gave rise to the 18 T cell receptor beta chains below, sequenced in a study of cytomegalovirus exposure and HLA in healthy donors. Sequenced by immunoSEQ multiplex PCR; TCRdb stores in-frame clones only, minus some. This sample yields under 300,000 clones, of which roughly 90% are seen a single time; 0.37% belongs to the top ten. The sequenced sample was PBMCs. The receptors here all came from a woman aged 18 to 35 in good health and CMV-seronegative.

The V gene is TRBV2, the J gene TRBJ2-4; 11 bases fit TRBD2. CDR3 size: 14 residues. Germline V gives CDR1 SNHLY, CDR2 FYNNEI. The V and J ends lost 6 bases and 4 bases, in that order; junction bases with no gene match: 2. The CDR3 loop is CASSGTSGKNIQYF. The CDR3 DNA reads TGTGCCAGCAGCGGGACTAGCGGTAAAAACATTCAGTACTTC.

The rearrangement uses TRBV4-1 and TRBJ1-5; a possible D gene is TRBD1 (5 bases). The CDR3 length is 18 residues. The germline gives CDR1 MGHRA, CDR2 YSYEKL. V gave up 1 base and J gave up 4 bases, with 20 bases separating them. The CDR3 sequence: CASSQVILGLVRNQPQHF. Here the CDR3 DNA reads TGCGCCAGCAGCCAAGTAATCCTGGGGCTGGTGAGAAATCAGCCCCAGCATTTT.

This clone was detected once. The chain is built from TRBV7-3 and TRBJ2-7; perhaps TRBD2 as D (5 bases). Germline CDR1 is SGHTA and CDR2 is FQGTGA. The CDR3 sequence is 15 residues long. V shed 5 bases and J shed 5 bases, with 19 bases lying between them. The CDR3 bases are TGTGCCAGCAGCCGGTCTAACGGGGATCAGGACGAGCAGTACTTC. Translation: CASSRSNGDQDEQYF.

The table lists this clone with a few counts. This rearrangement joins TRBV7-9 to TRBJ1-6, with D maybe TRBD1 (5 bases). Germline loops: CDR1 SEHNR, CDR2 FQNEAQ (reference sequence). The CDR3 totals 14 residues. The V end was cut by 4 bases, the J end by 14 bases, with 18 bases between. The CDR3 loop is CASSSRDYPGTLHF. For the CDR3, the DNA is TGTGCCAGCAGCTCCCGGGACTACCCGGGAACCCTCCACTTT.

The chain employs TRBV7-9 and TRBJ2-7; 7 nucleotides match TRBD2. CDR3 size: 17 residues. V was clipped by 1 base and J by 6 bases; unmatched bases: 15. CDR1 is SEHNR and CDR2 is FQNEAQ in the germline V gene (reference sequence). The CDR3 nucleotides read TGTGCCAGCAGCTTAGACGCCCCGTGGGGGGGAGGTTCCGAGCAGTACTTC. Encoded protein: CASSLDAPWGGGSEQYF.

The V and J genes are TRBV6-1 and TRBJ2-7, with D hard to call. This CDR3 spans 12 amino acids. Deletions cut 6 bases from V and 0 bases from J, with 6 bases between. From germline, CDR1 is MNHNS and CDR2 SASEGT. CDR3 nucleotides: TGTGCCAGCAGGGCAGACTCCTACGAGCAGTACGTC. It yields the protein CASRADSYEQYV.

The rearrangement uses TRBV7-8 and TRBJ2-4; a possible D gene is TRBD1 (5 bases). Germline V gene lookup returns CDR1 SGHVS and CDR2 FQNEAQ. V lost 5 bases, J lost 5 bases, and 10 bases lay in between. The CDR3 length is 13 residues. CDR3 loop: CASSIDRQNIQYF. Here the CDR3 DNA reads TGTGCCAGCAGCATAGACAGACAAAACATTCAGTACTTC.

The chain is built from TRBV5-5 and TRBJ2-7, with TRBD1 matching over 7 bases. This CDR3 comprises 12 residues. Germline trimming cut 3 bases from V and 3 bases from J; bases unmatched to any gene: 0. Per the germline V gene, CDR1 is SGHKS and CDR2 is YYEKEE (reference sequence). The DNA of the CDR3 is TGTGCCAGCAGCTGGGACAGCTACGAGCAGTACGTC. It yields the protein CASSWDSYEQYV.

As for this clone: Other nucleotide sequences from this sample produce the same CDR3. The rearrangement uses TRBV4-3 and TRBJ1-5; no reliable D call. CDR3 length: 15 amino acids. Germline-derived CDR1 and CDR2 are LGHNA and YSLEER. V was cut by 0 bases and J by 1 base, with 7 bases left in between. CDR3 sequence: CASSQEGGSNQPQHF. CDR3 in DNA: TGCGCCAGCAGCCAAGAGGGAGGGAGCAATCAGCCCCAGCATTTT.

In this sample, this clone turned up a few times. The rearrangement uses TRBV7-2 and TRBJ2-7; 11 bases map to TRBD2. The CDR3 loop spans 15 amino acids. V shed 5 bases, J shed 5 bases, and the junction held 8 bases outside the gene matches. Germline CDR1 is SGHTA and CDR2 is FQGNSA. CDR3 protein: CASSRGTSGTNEQYF. The CDR3 nucleotides read TGTGCCAGCAGCCGAGGGACTAGCGGAACCAACGAGCAGTACTTC.

This chain uses TRBV4-1 with TRBJ2-7; D possibly corresponds to TRBD1 (5 bases). Trimming cost V 0 bases and J 3 bases, with 12 bases left between them. The CDR3 extends over 15 amino acids. Germline values: CDR1 MGHRA, CDR2 YSYEKL. The CDR3 sequence is CASSQDLQAYYEQYV. CDR3 bases: TGCGCCAGCAGCCAAGACTTACAGGCCTACTACGAGCAGTACGTC.

This clone has only one observation. The chain has TRBV7-2 and TRBJ1-2; 10 positions agree with TRBD1. This CDR3 comprises 17 residues. The germline V gene encodes CDR1 SGHTA and CDR2 FQGNSA. Trimming cost V 5 bases and J 0 bases; bases outside gene matches: 9. CDR3 bases: TGTGCCAGCAGCCCCAGACAGGGGGCTACCACTAACTATGGCTACACCTTC. Its protein is CASSPRQGATTNYGYTF.

This clone was seen once. The chain links TRBV4-1 to TRBJ2-7; 8 nucleotides agree with TRBD1. CDR3 length equals 13 residues. CDR1 and CDR2 (germline): MGHRA, YSYEKL. J gave up 5 bases and V 4 bases, and 4 bases lay outside the gene matches. The CDR3, as DNA: TGCGCCAGCAGCCCTCAACAGGGGGACGAGCAGTACGTC. Protein: CASSPQQGDEQYV.

This chain links TRBV19 with TRBJ2-3, with no clear D. V lost 3 bases, J lost 1 base, and 11 bases lay in between. Germline assignment: CDR1 LNHDA and CDR2 SQIVND (reference sequence). This CDR3 has 15 residues. The DNA of the CDR3 is TGTGCCAGTAGTATTTCCCAGGTGGGCACAGATACGCAGTATTTT. Amino acids: CASSISQVGTDTQYF.

Regarding this clone: The sample has other DNA sequences that encode this CDR3 too. The V and J genes are TRBV5-1 and TRBJ2-5, with D perhaps TRBD1 (6 bases). Germline V gene lookup returns CDR1 SGHRS and CDR2 YFSETQ. CDR3 length equals 14 residues. V was cut by 1 base and J by 1 base, with 8 bases left in between. The CDR3 reads CASSLPGVQETQYF. As DNA, the CDR3 is TGCGCCAGCAGCTTGCCAGGGGTCCAAGAGACCCAGTACTTC.

This chain joins TRBV7-8 and TRBJ2-7; D remains ambiguous. This CDR3 comprises 14 residues. Trimming took off 2 bases at V and 3 bases at J, with 11 bases between the two ends. Germline V gene lookup returns CDR1 SGHVS and CDR2 FQNEAQ. CDR3 nucleotide sequence: TGTGCCAGCAGCTTATCAGCAGGAAACTACGAGCAGTACTTC. Translating gives CASSLSAGNYEQYF.

The rearrangement uses TRBV2 and TRBJ1-2; the match to TRBD1 covers 12 bases. The junction had 10 bases not matched to a gene; V was cut back by 7 bases and J by 7 bases. CDR3 length: 15 residues. Per the germline V gene, CDR1 is SNHLY and CDR2 is FYNNEI. CDR3: CASIPGTGGAGGYTF. The CDR3 DNA reads as TGTGCCAGCATCCCCGGGACAGGGGGCGCGGGTGGCTACACCTTC.

The V and J genes are TRBV6-9 and TRBJ1-3; TRBD1 agrees at 7 bases. Trimming removed 5 bases from V and 0 bases from J; junction bases left unmatched: 13. CDR3 length: 18 amino acids. Germline CDR1 is MNHGY and CDR2 is SVAAGI. In DNA form, the CDR3 reads TGTGCCAGCAGTCAAGAGGGACAGCACACTATCTCTGGAAACACCATATATTTT. It is translated as CASSQEGQHTISGNTIYF.